This T cell receptor beta chain was recovered during a study of blood T cell repertoires in COVID-19. The study recruited people aged 18 to 89 years across approximately 24 US areas. Cohorts were determined from participant-reported clinical history. Clones were read by immunoSEQ multiplex PCR, and TCRdb kept only the in-frame ones, dropping some. The repertoire holds 300,000 to 400,000 clones, approximately 88% seen once, with approximately 0.96% in the top ten. The V and J ends lost 6 bases and 6 bases respectively, with 11 bases between them. CDR3 length equals 12 residues. This sequence was found in a woman aged 25 to 45 with acute COVID-19. Sequenced sample: PBMCs or T cells enriched from blood (not recorded which). This sequence joins TRBV12-3 or TRBV12-4 and TRBJ1-2; a possible D gene is TRBD1 (5 bases). The CDR3: CASSYRSDGYTF. The CDR3 DNA follows: TGTGCCAGCAGCTACAGGTCGGATGGCTACACCTTC.